These T cell receptor beta chains were read from a single sample in a study of control samples from healthy donors and cancer patients. The protocol was immunoSEQ multiplex PCR, while the TCRdb copy is restricted to in-frame clones and leaves out a portion. The repertoire has around 170,000 clones, almost 90% of them found once; the top ten carry roughly 5.3%. The material sequenced was blood. The receptors come from a woman aged 25-40 years in good health. Both conserved end residues are part of each CDR3. D genes are given only for firm matches. Where a row states a size, it is once, few, many or the class of an expanded clone; other rows omit it.

size,D,J,V,DNA,CDR3
NA,TRBD1,TRBJ2-7,TRBV27,TGTGCCAGCAGGTTAACCGGGACAGGGATCTACGAGCAGTACTTC,CASRLTGTGIYEQYF
NA,NA,TRBJ1-2,TRBV28,TGTGCCAGCGGGGAACAGGGAAACTATGGCTACACCTTC,CASGEQGNYGYTF
NA,TRBD1,TRBJ2-7,TRBV12-3/TRBV12-4,TGTGCCAGCAGTTTAGGGACAGGCGAGCAGTACTTC,CASSLGTGEQYF
NA,NA,TRBJ2-2,TRBV5-1,TGCGCCAGCAGCTGGGTAGGGTTAACCGGGGAGCTGTTTTTT,CASSWVGLTGELFF
NA,NA,TRBJ2-7,TRBV7-8,TGTGCCAGCACCCCACGGGGGAGGGAGCAGTACTTC,CASTPRGREQYF
NA,NA,TRBJ2-7,TRBV5-1,TGCGCCAGCAGCTGGAGCTCCTACGAGCAGTACTTC,CASSWSSYEQYF
NA,NA,TRBJ1-1,TRBV6-6,TGTGCCAGCAGGTCAGGGCCCGAGGTTGAAGCTTTCTTT,CASRSGPEVEAFF
NA,NA,TRBJ1-1,TRBV6-5,TGTGCCAGCACCTCAGTTATGGGGGGTGAAGCTTTCTTT,CASTSVMGGEAFF
NA,NA,TRBJ2-3,TRBV15,TGTGCCACCAGCAGAGATCCCGGGACATACACAGATACGCAGTATTTT,CATSRDPGTYTDTQYF
NA,NA,TRBJ1-1,TRBV19,TGTGCCAGTAGCCCGCAATGGAAGGTTGCTGAAGCTTTCTTT,CASSPQWKVAEAFF
NA,NA,TRBJ1-2,TRBV23-1,TGCGCCAGCAGCCTCGGACAGCCATTTAACTATGGCTACACCTTC,CASSLGQPFNYGYTF
NA,NA,TRBJ1-6,TRBV19,TGTGCCAGTAGCCGGGACTCGAGCTCCTATAATTCACCCCTCCACTTT,CASSRDSSSYNSPLHF
NA,TRBD1,TRBJ1-2,TRBV7-2,TGTGCCAGCAGCTTAGAAAGGGGGCTCTATGGCTACACCTTC,CASSLERGLYGYTF
NA,NA,TRBJ1-1,TRBV29-1,TGCAGCGTTGCGAGGAACACTGAAGCTTTCTTT,CSVARNTEAFF
NA,TRBD1,TRBJ1-1,TRBV4-2,TGTGCCAGCAGCCAAGAAGGACAGGGGAGTACTGAAGCTTTCTTT,CASSQEGQGSTEAFF
NA,TRBD2,TRBJ2-3,TRBV5-8,TGTGCCAGCAGCTTAGCTCTGCAGGGAGGGTTAAGCACAGATACGCAGTATTTT,CASSLALQGGLSTDTQYF
NA,TRBD1,TRBJ2-5,TRBV10-3,TGTGCCATCAGGGGGGACAGAAAGTACCAAGAGACCCAGTACTTC,CAIRGDRKYQETQYF
NA,NA,TRBJ1-5,TRBV6-1,TGTGCCAGCAGTGAGTTGCGGATGGCCCAGCATTTT,CASSELRMAQHF
NA,NA,TRBJ2-3,TRBV7-8,TGTGCCAGCAGCTCGCAGGGTTTCGAGACAGATACGCAGTATTTT,CASSSQGFETDTQYF
NA,TRBD2,TRBJ2-1,TRBV5-4,TGTGCCAGCAGCGTACCGGGACTAGCGGCAGAAAATGAGCAGTTCTTC,CASSVPGLAAENEQFF
many,NA,TRBJ2-5,TRBV18,TGTGCCAGCTCACCGGACGACCAAGAGACCCAGTACTTC,CASSPDDQETQYF
NA,NA,TRBJ2-3,TRBV6-5,TGTGCCAGCACCGAAAGGGGGAAGGGCACAGATACGCAGTATTTT,CASTERGKGTDTQYF
NA,NA,TRBJ1-1,TRBV27,TGTGCCAGCAAGGTGGGGCAGAACACTGAAGCTTTCTTT,CASKVGQNTEAFF
NA,NA,TRBJ2-1,TRBV5-1,TGCGCCAGCAGCTTGAAGGGGAACCATGAGCAGTTCTTC,CASSLKGNHEQFF
NA,NA,TRBJ1-5,TRBV7-2,TGTGCCAGCAGCTCTAGACGAAGCAATCAGCCCCAGCATTTT,CASSSRRSNQPQHF
NA,NA,TRBJ1-1,TRBV25-1,TGTGCCAGCACCCACTCGGACAGGAACACTGAAGCTTTCTTT,CASTHSDRNTEAFF
NA,NA,TRBJ1-6,TRBV6-1,TGTGCCAGCAGTGAGGGGCAGGTTTCACCCCTCCACTTT,CASSEGQVSPLHF
once,NA,TRBJ2-7,TRBV7-9,TGTGCCAGCAGCTGGGGTAGCGAGCAGTACTTC,CASSWGSEQYF
NA,TRBD2,TRBJ2-2,TRBV12-3/TRBV12-4,TGTGCCCTTAGACTAGCGGGAGTCCGGGAGCTGTTTTTT,CALRLAGVRELFF
NA,NA,TRBJ2-2,TRBV12-3/TRBV12-4,TGTGCCAGCAGGAGGGAGACCGGGGAGCTGTTTTTT,CASRRETGELFF
many,TRBD2,TRBJ2-7,TRBV19,TGTGCCAGTAGTATAGGCGGGAGGAACGAGCAGTACTTC,CASSIGGRNEQYF
NA,NA,TRBJ2-7,TRBV27,TGTGCCAGCAGTCCCGTGGCGAAGCGAAGGTTCCACGAGCAGTACTTC,CASSPVAKRRFHEQYF
NA,NA,TRBJ2-2,TRBV28,TGTGCCAGCACCTCCCAATTAAGGACCGGGGAGCTGTTTTTT,CASTSQLRTGELFF
NA,TRBD1,TRBJ2-5,TRBV7-9,TGTGCCAGCAGCTTATCGGCAGGGGGCGCCGAGACCCAGTACTTC,CASSLSAGGAETQYF
NA,TRBD1,TRBJ2-3,TRBV19,TGTGCCAGTGCCCGAACAGGGGCGAGCACAGATACGCAGTATTTT,CASARTGASTDTQYF
NA,NA,TRBJ2-3,TRBV12-3/TRBV12-4,TGTGCTTCAGCGGGTCAAAATACGCAGTATTTT,CASAGQNTQYF
NA,NA,TRBJ1-5,TRBV2,TGTGCCAGCAGCTTACAGGGAGGCAATCAGCCCCAGCATTTT,CASSLQGGNQPQHF
NA,TRBD1,TRBJ2-7,TRBV19,TGTGCCAGTAGGGCAGGGGGAACCTACGAGCAGTACTTC,CASRAGGTYEQYF
once,NA,TRBJ2-7,TRBV27,TGTGCATCGGCCCTCCGGCCCACCTACGAGCAGTACTTC,CASALRPTYEQYF
NA,NA,TRBJ2-1,TRBV19,TGTGCCAGTAGTATAACCCCCAGACTCGTTTCGAGCAATGAGCAGTTCTTC,CASSITPRLVSSNEQFF
NA,NA,TRBJ1-1,TRBV13,TGTGCCAGCGTACAGGGCTTCACTGAAGCTTTCTTT,CASVQGFTEAFF